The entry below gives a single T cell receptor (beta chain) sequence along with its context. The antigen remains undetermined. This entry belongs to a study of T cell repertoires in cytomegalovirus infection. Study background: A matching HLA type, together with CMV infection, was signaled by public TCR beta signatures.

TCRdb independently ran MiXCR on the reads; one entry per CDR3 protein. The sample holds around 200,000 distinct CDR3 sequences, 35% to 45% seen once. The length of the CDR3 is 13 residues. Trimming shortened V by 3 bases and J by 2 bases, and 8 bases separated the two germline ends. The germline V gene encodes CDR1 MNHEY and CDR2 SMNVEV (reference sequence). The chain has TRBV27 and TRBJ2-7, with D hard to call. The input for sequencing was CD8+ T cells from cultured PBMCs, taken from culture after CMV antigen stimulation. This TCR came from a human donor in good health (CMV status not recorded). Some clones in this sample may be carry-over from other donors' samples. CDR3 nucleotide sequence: TGTGCCAGCAGTTTCGCCAGAGCCTACGAGCAGTACTTC. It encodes CASSFARAYEQYF.